This T cell receptor (beta chain) was recovered during a study of T cells in localized non-small cell lung cancer. General study results and limits: A median of around 58 clones ranked among the top 100 in tumor appeared in adjacent lung. Among the tissues sampled, uninvolved adjacent lung had the highest T cell clonality, above tumor.

Repertoires were generated with immunoSEQ multiplex PCR, while TCRdb's copy carries only in-frame clones and drops some. This table holds under 35,000 clones, roughly 75% found once. Points on this clone: What it binds is unknown.

This specimen was peripheral blood, taken before any cancer treatment. The clonotype originates from a male donor older than 55 with stage II squamous cell lung carcinoma.

The CDR3 DNA follows: TGTGCCAGCAGCCAAGTCTCACTAGTCAGCTCCCAAGAGACCCAGTACTTC. This translates into CASSQVSLVSSQETQYF. The chain couples TRBV4-2 to TRBJ2-5; tentative D call: TRBD2 (5 bases). V was trimmed by 1 base and J by 1 base, leaving 16 bases between them. The CDR3 loop spans 17 amino acids. Germline values: CDR1 LGHNA, CDR2 YNFKEQ.